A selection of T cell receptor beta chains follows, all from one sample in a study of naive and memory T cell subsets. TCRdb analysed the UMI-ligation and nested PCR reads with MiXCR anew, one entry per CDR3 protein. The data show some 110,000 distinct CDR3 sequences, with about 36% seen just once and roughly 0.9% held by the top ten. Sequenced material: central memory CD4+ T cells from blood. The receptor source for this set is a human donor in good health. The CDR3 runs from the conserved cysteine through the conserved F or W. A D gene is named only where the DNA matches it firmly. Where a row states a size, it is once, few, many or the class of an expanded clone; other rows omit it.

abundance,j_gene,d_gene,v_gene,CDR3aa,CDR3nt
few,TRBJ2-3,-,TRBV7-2,CASRRGHSTDTQYF,TGTGCCAGCAGGAGGGGCCATAGCACAGATACGCAGTATTTT
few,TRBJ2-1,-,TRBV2,CASSERSGSYNEQFF,TGTGCCAGCAGTGAAAGATCAGGGTCCTACAATGAGCAGTTCTTC
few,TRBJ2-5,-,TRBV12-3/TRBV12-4,CASSLALAEQETQYF,TGTGCCAGCAGTTTAGCCCTTGCTGAACAAGAGACCCAGTACTTC
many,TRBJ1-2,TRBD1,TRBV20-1,CSASDRADGYTF,TGCAGTGCTAGTGACAGGGCAGATGGCTACACCTTC
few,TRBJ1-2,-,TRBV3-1,CASSQRQYGYTF,TGTGCCAGCAGCCAGCGACAGTATGGCTACACCTTC
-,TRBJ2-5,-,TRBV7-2,CASSLALTEETQYF,TGTGCCAGCAGCTTAGCGCTGACAGAGGAGACCCAGTACTTC
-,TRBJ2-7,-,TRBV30,CAWSAEEQYF,TGTGCCTGGAGTGCGGAAGAGCAGTACTTC
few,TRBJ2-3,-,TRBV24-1,CATSDWTLSTDTQYF,TGTGCCACCAGTGACTGGACCCTCAGCACAGATACGCAGTATTTT
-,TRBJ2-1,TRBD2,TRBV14,CASSQERRTSRFF,TGTGCCAGCAGCCAAGAAAGGCGGACTAGTAGGTTCTTC
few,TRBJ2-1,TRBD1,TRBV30,CAYRQGGGNEQFF,TGTGCCTACCGACAGGGGGGGGGGAATGAGCAGTTCTTC
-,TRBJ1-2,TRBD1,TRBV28,CASSSPGTGDYGYTF,TGTGCCAGCAGTTCCCCCGGGACAGGGGACTATGGCTACACCTTC
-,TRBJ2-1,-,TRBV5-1,CASAPGSSSYNEQFF,TGCGCCAGCGCACCGGGAAGCAGCTCCTACAATGAGCAGTTCTTC
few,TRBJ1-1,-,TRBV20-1,CSARDGGQLLNTEAFF,TGCAGTGCTAGAGACGGAGGACAGCTGTTGAACACTGAAGCTTTCTTT
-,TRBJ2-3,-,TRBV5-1,CASDLGGGTDTQYF,TGCGCCTCAGACCTCGGGGGCGGCACAGATACGCAGTATTTT
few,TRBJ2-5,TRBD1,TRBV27,CASSLGQGWGETQYF,TGTGCCAGCAGCTTAGGACAGGGATGGGGAGAGACCCAGTACTTC
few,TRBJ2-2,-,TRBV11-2,CASSFPLGRAWNTGELFF,TGTGCCAGCAGCTTTCCCCTGGGCCGAGCGTGGAACACCGGGGAGCTGTTTTTT
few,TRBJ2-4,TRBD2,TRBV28,CASSLAGDGIQYF,TGTGCCAGCAGTTTAGCGGGGGACGGCATTCAGTACTTC
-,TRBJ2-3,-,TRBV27,CASSYLRRPDTQYF,TGTGCCAGCAGTTACCTGAGAAGGCCCGATACGCAGTATTTT
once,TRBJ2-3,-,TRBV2,CASSEAWGWAQYF,TGTGCCAGCAGTGAAGCCTGGGGTTGGGCCCAGTATTTT
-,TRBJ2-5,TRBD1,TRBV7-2,CASSLVGDRQETQYF,TGTGCCAGCAGCTTAGTTGGGGACAGGCAAGAGACCCAGTACTTC
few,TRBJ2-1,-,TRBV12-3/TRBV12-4,CASSHPPGAYEQFF,TGTGCCAGCAGTCACCCGCCGGGAGCTTATGAGCAGTTCTTC
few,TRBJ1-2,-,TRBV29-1,CSVFTGRDGYTF,TGCAGCGTTTTTACAGGGCGGGATGGCTACACCTTC
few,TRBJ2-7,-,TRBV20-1,CSASHRAPYEQYF,TGCAGTGCTAGTCACCGGGCGCCATACGAGCAGTACTTC
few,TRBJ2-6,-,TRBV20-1,CSALRTLLSGANVLTF,TGCAGTGCTCTCAGGACGCTCCTCTCTGGGGCCAACGTCCTGACTTTC
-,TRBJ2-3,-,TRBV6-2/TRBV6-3,CASSRSTSAFGDTQYF,TGTGCCAGCAGTCGGAGCACAAGCGCCTTCGGAGATACGCAGTATTTT
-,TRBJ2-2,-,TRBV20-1,CSVPGQTTGELFF,TGCAGTGTTCCCGGACAGACTACCGGGGAGCTGTTTTTT
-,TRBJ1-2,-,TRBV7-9,CASSPGTVGDGYTF,TGTGCCAGCAGCCCGGGGACGGTCGGTGATGGCTACACCTTC
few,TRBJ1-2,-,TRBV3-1,CASSPDNYGYTF,TGTGCCAGCAGCCCCGATAACTATGGCTACACCTTC
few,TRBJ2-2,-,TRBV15,CATSRDESTGELFF,TGTGCCACCAGCAGAGATGAGAGCACCGGGGAGCTGTTTTTT
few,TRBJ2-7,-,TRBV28,CASSFGIPGSYEQYF,TGTGCCAGCAGTTTTGGGATTCCGGGCTCCTACGAGCAGTACTTC
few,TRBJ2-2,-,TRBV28,CASSLSISGELFF,TGTGCCAGCAGTTTATCGATCTCCGGGGAGCTGTTTTTT
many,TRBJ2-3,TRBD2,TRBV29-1,CSVRLAGKDTQYF,TGCAGCGTTCGACTAGCGGGGAAAGATACGCAGTATTTT
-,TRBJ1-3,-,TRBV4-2,CASSQDWFGNTIYF,TGTGCCAGCAGCCAAGATTGGTTTGGAAACACCATATATTTT
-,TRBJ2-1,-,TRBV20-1,CSASPPPGNEQFF,TGCAGTGCTAGTCCCCCCCCTGGAAATGAGCAGTTCTTC
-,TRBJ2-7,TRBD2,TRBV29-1,CSVASSGSYEQYF,TGCAGCGTCGCTTCTAGCGGGAGTTACGAGCAGTACTTC
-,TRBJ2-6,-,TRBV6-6,CASSYKSVFSGANVLTF,TGTGCCAGCAGTTACAAATCCGTCTTCTCTGGGGCCAACGTCCTGACTTTC
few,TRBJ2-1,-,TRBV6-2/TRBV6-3,CASSYSNREQFF,TGTGCCAGCAGTTACTCGAACAGGGAGCAGTTCTTC
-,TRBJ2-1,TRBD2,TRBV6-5,CASSYSNPSGTYNEQFF,TGTGCCAGCAGTTACTCGAATCCTAGCGGGACTTACAATGAGCAGTTCTTC
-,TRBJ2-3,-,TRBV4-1,CASSQSPTSSQYF,TGCGCCAGCAGCCAATCCCCGACTAGTTCGCAGTATTTT
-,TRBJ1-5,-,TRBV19,CASTRGAEQPQHF,TGTGCCAGCACCAGGGGAGCGGAGCAGCCCCAGCATTTT
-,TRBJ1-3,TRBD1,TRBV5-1,CASSSGTGTGNTIYF,TGCGCCAGCAGCTCGGGGACAGGGACTGGAAACACCATATATTTT
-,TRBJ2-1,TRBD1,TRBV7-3,CASSLSSDRGNEQFF,TGTGCCAGCAGCTTATCCTCGGACAGGGGCAATGAGCAGTTCTTC
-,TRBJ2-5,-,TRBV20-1,CSARDELGPRETQYF,TGCAGTGCTAGAGATGAACTAGGGCCCCGGGAGACCCAGTACTTC
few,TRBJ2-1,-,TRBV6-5,CASKRGWFNEQFF,TGTGCCAGCAAGAGGGGATGGTTCAATGAGCAGTTCTTC
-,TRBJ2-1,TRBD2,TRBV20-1,CSANRGTSGSLRLYNEQFF,TGCAGTGCAAATCGAGGGACTAGCGGGAGTTTGAGGTTATACAATGAGCAGTTCTTC
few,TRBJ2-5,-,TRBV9,CASSVRAVQETQYF,TGTGCCAGCAGCGTCCGAGCGGTCCAAGAGACCCAGTACTTC
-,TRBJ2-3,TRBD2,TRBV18,CASMGLATDTQYF,TGTGCCAGCATGGGACTAGCAACAGATACGCAGTATTTT
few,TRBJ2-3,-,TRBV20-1,CSVENLYTDTQYF,TGCAGTGTAGAGAACCTTTACACAGATACGCAGTATTTT
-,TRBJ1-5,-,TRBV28,CASSPPRGDNQPQHF,TGTGCCAGCAGTCCCCCCCGTGGGGACAATCAGCCCCAGCATTTT
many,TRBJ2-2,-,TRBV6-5,CASSYSHRRNTGELFF,TGTGCCAGCAGTTACTCGCACCGCAGGAACACCGGGGAGCTGTTTTTT
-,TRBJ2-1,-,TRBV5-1,CASRETSGSLRAGFF,-
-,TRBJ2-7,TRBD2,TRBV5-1,CASSLAAGVVSEQYF,TGCGCCAGCAGCTTGGCCGCGGGGGTAGTCTCCGAGCAGTACTTC
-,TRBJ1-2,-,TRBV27,CASSLKGEGYGYTF,TGTGCCAGCAGTTTGAAGGGGGAGGGCTATGGCTACACCTTC
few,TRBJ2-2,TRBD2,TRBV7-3,CASSPTSGAGGTGELFF,TGTGCCAGCAGCCCCACTAGCGGAGCGGGGGGCACCGGGGAGCTGTTTTTT
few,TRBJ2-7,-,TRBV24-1,CATSDSRRQKDEQYF,TGTGCCACCAGTGATTCACGCCGACAGAAGGACGAGCAGTACTTC
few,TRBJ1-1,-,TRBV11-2,CASSPRSAGEAFF,TGTGCCAGCAGCCCAAGATCGGCAGGGGAAGCTTTCTTT
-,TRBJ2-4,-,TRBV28,CASSFLLSEGGFAKNIQYF,TGTGCCAGCAGTTTCCTCCTTTCTGAGGGAGGATTTGCCAAAAACATTCAGTACTTC